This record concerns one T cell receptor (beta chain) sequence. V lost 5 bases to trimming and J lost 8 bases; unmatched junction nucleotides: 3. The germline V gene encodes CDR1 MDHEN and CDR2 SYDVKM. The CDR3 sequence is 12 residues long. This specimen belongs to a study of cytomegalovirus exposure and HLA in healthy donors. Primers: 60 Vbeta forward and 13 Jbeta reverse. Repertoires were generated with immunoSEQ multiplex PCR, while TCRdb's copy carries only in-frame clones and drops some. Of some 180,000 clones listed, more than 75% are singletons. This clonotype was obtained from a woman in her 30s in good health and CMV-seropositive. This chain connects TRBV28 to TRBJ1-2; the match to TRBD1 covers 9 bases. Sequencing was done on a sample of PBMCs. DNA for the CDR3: TGTGCCAGCAGTCCGACAGGGGGAGGCTACACCTTC. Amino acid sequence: CASSPTGGGYTF.